This TCR beta chain was sequenced for a study of T cell repertoires and Cas9 in healthy adults (dated by TCRdb to 2016 to 2019). With respect to the entire study: Multi-effector potency, cytotoxicity and lineage determination within the CD4 and CD8 compartments were characterized for SpCas9-reactive T cells. Preexisting T cell immunity against the Streptococcus pyogenes Cas9 nuclease (SpCas9) used in CRISPR gene editing was examined in the study.

To note about this clone: This clone's antigen is unknown. A junction boundary mismatches the germline segment, possibly from a read error.

Libraries were constructed by the immunoSEQ multiplex PCR assay. Entries here come from immuneACCESS through TCRdb and include only in-frame sequences with V and J called. Some clones fail to appear in such tables; in the studies checked, an unresolved V gene covers under half of the shortfall, and the cause of the remainder is unknown. The sample data list approximately 21,000 clones, and about 88% of these were observed just once. 0.69% of the sample goes to the ten largest clones. General findings and caveats noted by the study authors: SpCas9-reactive regulatory T cells were reported to mitigate proliferation and function of SpCas9-reactive effector T cells in vitro.

All of the donors in the study were healthy humans. The sequenced sample was CD4+ effector T cells (CD127+, CD25-, CD137-, CD154-) from PBMCs; culture status not recorded. The sequence came from a human donor in good health.

The CDR3 region has the sequence CAWSVFRRSSVF. The DNA is TGTGCCTGGAGTGTTTTTCGCAGGAGTTCGGTTTTC. The chain is made from TRBV30 and TRBJ1-2, with the D gene call left open. Measured from the cysteine to the phenylalanine, the CDR3 is 12 residues long. The only DNA kept is the CDR3, 36 bases in frame from the first base. CDR1 GTSNPN and CDR2 SVGIG are derived from the germline V gene (reference sequence).